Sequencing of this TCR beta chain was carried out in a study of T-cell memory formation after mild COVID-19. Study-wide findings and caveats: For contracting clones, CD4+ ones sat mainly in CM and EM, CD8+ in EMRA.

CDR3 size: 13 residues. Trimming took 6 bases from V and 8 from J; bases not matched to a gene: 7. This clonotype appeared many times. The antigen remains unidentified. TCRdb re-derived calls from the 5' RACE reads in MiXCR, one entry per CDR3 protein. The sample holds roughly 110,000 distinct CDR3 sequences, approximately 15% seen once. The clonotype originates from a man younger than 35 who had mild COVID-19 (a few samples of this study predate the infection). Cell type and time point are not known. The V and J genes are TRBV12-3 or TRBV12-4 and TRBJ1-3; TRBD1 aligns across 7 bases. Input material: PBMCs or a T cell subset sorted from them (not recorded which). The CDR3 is CASRLTGPDTIYF. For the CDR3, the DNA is TGTGCCAGCAGGTTGACAGGGCCGGACACCATATATTTT.